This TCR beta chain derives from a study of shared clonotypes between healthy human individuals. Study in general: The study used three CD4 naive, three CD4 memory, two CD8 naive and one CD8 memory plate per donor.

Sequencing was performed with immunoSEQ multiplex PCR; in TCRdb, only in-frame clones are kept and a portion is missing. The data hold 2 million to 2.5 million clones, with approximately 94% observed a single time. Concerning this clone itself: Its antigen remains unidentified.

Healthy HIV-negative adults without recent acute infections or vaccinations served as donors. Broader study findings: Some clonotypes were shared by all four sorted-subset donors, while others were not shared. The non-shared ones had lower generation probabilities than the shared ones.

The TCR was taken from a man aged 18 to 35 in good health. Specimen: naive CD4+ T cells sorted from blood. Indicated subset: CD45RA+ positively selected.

CDR3 sequence reads: CASSATGWRGETQYF. CDR3 in DNA: TGTGCCAGCAGTGCGACAGGCTGGAGGGGGGAGACCCAGTACTTC. The chain recombines TRBV6-1 with TRBJ2-5, with D tentatively TRBD1 or TRBD2 (6 bases each). Deletions cut 4 bases from V and 5 bases from J, with 17 bases between. The CDR3 extends over 15 amino acids. Germline CDR1 and CDR2: MNHNS and SASEGT.